The T cell receptor (beta chain) under discussion was sequenced for a study of T cell responses to AZD1222 COVID-19 vaccine. Overall study findings and caveats: Among vaccine-associated CD4 TCRs, coverage spanned spike, with dominance at 160-218 and 743-854. Clonal diversity may have been underestimated in mostly white British donors.

This CDR3 has 15 amino acids. The germline V gene encodes CDR1 SGHRS and CDR2 YFSETQ. J lost 1 base, V lost 4 bases, and 2 bases had no gene match. About this clone: Its target is unknown.

Sequenced by immunoSEQ multiplex PCR; TCRdb stores in-frame clones only, minus some. The table has some 97,000 clones, around 87% seen once. The sequence derives from an adult in good health. The V gene is TRBV5-1, the J gene TRBJ2-2; 9 nucleotides align to TRBD2. The input for sequencing was peripheral blood, taken on day 0 of MenACWY control vaccination. The CDR3 region has the DNA TGCGCCAGCAGCGCGACTAGCGGGAACACCGGGGAGCTGTTTTTT. Encoded protein: CASSATSGNTGELFF.